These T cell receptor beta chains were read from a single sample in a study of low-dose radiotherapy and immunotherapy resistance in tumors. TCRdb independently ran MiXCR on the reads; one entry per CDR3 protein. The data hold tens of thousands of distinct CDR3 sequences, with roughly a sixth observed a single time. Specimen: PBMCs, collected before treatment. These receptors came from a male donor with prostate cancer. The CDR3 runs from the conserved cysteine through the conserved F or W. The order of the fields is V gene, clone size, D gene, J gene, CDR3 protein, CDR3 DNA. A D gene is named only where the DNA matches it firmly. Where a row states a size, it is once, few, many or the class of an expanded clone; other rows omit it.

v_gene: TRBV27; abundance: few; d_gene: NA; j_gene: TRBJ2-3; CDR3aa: CATRAVADTQYF; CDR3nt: TGTGCCACTCGGGCGGTGGCAGATACGCAGTATTTT
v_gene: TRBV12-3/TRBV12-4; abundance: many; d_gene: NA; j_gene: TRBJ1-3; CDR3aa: CASSFQGSRNTIYF; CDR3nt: TGTGCCAGCAGTTTTCAGGGATCTCGAAACACCATATATTTT
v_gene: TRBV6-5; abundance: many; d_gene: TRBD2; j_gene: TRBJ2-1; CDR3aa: CASSGSSGGADNEQFF; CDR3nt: TGTGCCAGCAGTGGATCGAGCGGGGGGGCGGACAATGAGCAGTTCTTC
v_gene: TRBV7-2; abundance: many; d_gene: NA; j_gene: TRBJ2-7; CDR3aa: CASSTTSRYEQYF; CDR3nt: TGTGCCAGCAGCACGACTAGTAGGTACGAGCAGTACTTC
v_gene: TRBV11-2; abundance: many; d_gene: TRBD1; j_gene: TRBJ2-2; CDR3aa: CASSPTGGLGGELFF; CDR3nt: TGTGCCAGCAGCCCTACAGGGGGCCTGGGCGGGGAGCTGTTTTTT
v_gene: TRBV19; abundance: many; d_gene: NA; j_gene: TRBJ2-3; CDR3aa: CASSIIGGPTLADTQYF; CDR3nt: TGTGCCAGTAGTATAATAGGCGGCCCGACACTGGCCGATACGCAGTATTTT
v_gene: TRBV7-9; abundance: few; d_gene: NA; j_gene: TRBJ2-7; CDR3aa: CASSLGAPEQYF; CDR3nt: TGTGCCAGCAGCTTGGGAGCCCCCGAGCAGTACTTC
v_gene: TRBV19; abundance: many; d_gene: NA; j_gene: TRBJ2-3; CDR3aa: CASSVQSTDTQYF; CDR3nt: TGTGCCAGTAGTGTTCAGAGCACAGATACGCAGTATTTT
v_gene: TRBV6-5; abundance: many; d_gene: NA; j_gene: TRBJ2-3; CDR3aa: CASSYSGWAPSTDTQYF; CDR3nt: TGTGCCAGCAGTTACTCGGGTTGGGCACCTAGCACAGATACGCAGTATTTT
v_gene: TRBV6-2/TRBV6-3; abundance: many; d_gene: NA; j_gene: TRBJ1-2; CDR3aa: CASSSNQGSYGYTF; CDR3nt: TGTGCCAGCAGTTCGAACCAAGGCTCCTATGGCTACACCTTC
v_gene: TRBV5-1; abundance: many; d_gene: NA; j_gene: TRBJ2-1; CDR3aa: CASSPGGAAKYNEQFF; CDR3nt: TGCGCCAGCAGCCCCGGAGGGGCAGCTAAGTACAATGAGCAGTTCTTC
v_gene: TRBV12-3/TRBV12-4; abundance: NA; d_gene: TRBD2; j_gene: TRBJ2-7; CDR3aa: CASSTSGGPGYEQYF; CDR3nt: TGTGCCAGCAGCACTAGCGGGGGGCCGGGGTACGAGCAGTACTTC
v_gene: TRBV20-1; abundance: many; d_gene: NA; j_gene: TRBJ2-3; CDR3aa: CSAEGGVRTDTQYF; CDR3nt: TGCAGTGCCGAGGGGGGGGTCCGCACAGATACGCAGTATTTT
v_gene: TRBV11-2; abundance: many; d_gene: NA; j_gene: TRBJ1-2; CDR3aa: CASSYKTPALMGGYTF; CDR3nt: TGTGCCAGCAGCTACAAGACACCCGCATTGATGGGTGGCTACACCTTC
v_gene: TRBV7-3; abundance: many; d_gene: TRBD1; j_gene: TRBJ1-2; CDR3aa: CASGDRGYGYTF; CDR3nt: TGTGCCAGTGGTGACAGGGGCTATGGCTACACCTTC
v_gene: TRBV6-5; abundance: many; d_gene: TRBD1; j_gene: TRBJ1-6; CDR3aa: CASTGTGFFASPLHF; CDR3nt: TGTGCCAGCACCGGGACAGGGTTTTTCGCTTCACCCCTCCACTTT
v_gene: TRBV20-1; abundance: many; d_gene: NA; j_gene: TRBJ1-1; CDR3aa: CSAFSDSQNTEAFF; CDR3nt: TGCAGTGCTTTCTCCGACAGTCAGAACACTGAAGCTTTCTTT
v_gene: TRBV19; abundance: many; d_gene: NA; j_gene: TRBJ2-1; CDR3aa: CASSIDPTDEQFF; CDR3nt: TGTGCCAGTAGTATAGATCCAACTGATGAGCAGTTCTTC
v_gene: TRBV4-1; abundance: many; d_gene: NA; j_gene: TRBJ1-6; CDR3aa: CASSQLTAPSRSPLHF; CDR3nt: TGCGCCAGCAGCCAACTCACAGCCCCGTCGAGATCACCCCTCCACTTT
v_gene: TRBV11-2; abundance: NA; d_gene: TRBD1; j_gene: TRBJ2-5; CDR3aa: CASSFGQATRVETQYF; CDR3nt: TGTGCCAGCAGCTTTGGACAGGCGACGCGTGTGGAGACCCAGTACTTC
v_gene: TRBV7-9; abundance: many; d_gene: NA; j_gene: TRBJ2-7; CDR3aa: CASSPHNYEQYF; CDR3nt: TGTGCCAGCAGCCCGCACAACTACGAGCAGTACTTC
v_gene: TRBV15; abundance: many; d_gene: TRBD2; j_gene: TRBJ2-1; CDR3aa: CATSRPRYRLAGQETQFF; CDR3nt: TGTGCCACCAGCAGACCAAGGTACCGACTAGCGGGGCAAGAGACCCAGTTCTTC
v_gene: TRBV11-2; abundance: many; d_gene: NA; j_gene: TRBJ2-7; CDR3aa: CASSLVSKDSEQYF; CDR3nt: TGTGCCAGCAGCTTAGTATCTAAGGACTCCGAGCAGTACTTC
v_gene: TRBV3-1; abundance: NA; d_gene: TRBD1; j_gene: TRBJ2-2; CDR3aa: CASSPRTGGTGELFF; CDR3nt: TGTGCCAGCAGCCCTCGGACAGGGGGCACCGGGGAGCTGTTTTTT
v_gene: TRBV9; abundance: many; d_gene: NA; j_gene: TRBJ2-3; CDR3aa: CASSIASGTQYF; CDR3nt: TGTGCCAGTTCAATAGCCTCGGGTACGCAGTATTTT
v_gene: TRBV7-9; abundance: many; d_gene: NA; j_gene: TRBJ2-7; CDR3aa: CASSHPSGDGLSYEQYF; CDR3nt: TGTGCCAGCAGCCACCCATCGGGGGACGGCCTTTCCTACGAGCAGTACTTC
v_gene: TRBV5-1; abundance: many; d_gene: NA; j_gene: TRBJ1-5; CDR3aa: CASSFNGQPQHF; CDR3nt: TGCGCCAGCAGCTTCAACGGTCAGCCCCAGCATTTT
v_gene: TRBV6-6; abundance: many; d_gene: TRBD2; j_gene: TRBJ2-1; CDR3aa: CASSIVWERGDHNEQFF; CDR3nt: TGTGCCAGCAGTATCGTTTGGGAGCGGGGGGACCACAATGAGCAGTTCTTC
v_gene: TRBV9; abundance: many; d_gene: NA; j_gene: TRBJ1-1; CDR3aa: CASSVGSGVGTEAFF; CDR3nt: TGTGCCAGCAGCGTAGGTTCCGGGGTCGGCACTGAAGCTTTCTTT
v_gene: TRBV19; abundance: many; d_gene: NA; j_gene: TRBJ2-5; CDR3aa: CASSEGLLGAQYF; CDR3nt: TGTGCCAGTAGTGAGGGGCTTCTGGGGGCCCAGTACTTC
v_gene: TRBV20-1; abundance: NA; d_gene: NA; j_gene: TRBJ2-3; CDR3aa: CSAREDVGTDTQYF; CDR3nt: TGCAGTGCTAGAGAGGACGTAGGGACAGATACGCAGTATTTT
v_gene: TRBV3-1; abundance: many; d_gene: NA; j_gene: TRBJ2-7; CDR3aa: CASSQEVRAEQYF; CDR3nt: TGTGCCAGCAGCCAAGAGGTTAGGGCCGAGCAGTACTTC
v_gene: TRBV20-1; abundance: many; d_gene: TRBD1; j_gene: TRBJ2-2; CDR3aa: CSARKRGTGERSGELFF; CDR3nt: TGCAGTGCTAGGAAAAGGGGGACAGGGGAGCGAAGCGGGGAGCTGTTTTTT
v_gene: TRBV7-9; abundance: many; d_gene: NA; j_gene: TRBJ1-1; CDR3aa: CASSHLGGFGAFF; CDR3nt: TGTGCCAGCAGCCACCTAGGGGGGTTCGGGGCTTTCTTT
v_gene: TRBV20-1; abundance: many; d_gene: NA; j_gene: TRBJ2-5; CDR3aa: CSARDQGVGETQYF; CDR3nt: TGCAGTGCTAGAGATCAGGGCGTGGGGGAGACCCAGTACTTC
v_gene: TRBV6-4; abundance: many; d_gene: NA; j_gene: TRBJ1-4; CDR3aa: CASSEDLNEKLFF; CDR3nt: TGTGCCAGCAGTGAAGACTTAAATGAAAAACTGTTTTTT
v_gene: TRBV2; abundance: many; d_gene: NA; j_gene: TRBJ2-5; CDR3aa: CASDAISLQETQYF; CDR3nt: TGTGCCAGCGATGCTATAAGCCTCCAAGAGACCCAGTACTTC
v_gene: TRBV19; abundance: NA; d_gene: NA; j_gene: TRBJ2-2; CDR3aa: CASSMRDSGDTGELFF; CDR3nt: TGTGCCAGTAGTATGCGGGACAGTGGGGACACTGGGGAGCTGTTTTTT
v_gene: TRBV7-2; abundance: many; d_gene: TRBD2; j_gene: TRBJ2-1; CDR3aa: CASSLALGRANYNEQFF; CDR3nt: TGTGCCAGCAGCTTAGCCCTGGGGAGGGCTAACTACAATGAGCAGTTCTTC
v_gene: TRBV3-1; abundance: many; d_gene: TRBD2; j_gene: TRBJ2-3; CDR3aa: CASSLRLAGRRDTQYF; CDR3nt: TGTGCCAGCAGCCTCCGACTAGCGGGGCGGCGAGATACGCAGTATTTT
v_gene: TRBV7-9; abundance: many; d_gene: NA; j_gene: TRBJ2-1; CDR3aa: CASKPPGANNEQFF; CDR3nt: TGTGCCAGCAAACCACCCGGGGCAAACAATGAGCAGTTCTTC
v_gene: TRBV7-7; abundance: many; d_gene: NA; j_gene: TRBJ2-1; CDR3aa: CASSEGGGYNEQFF; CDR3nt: TGTGCTAGCAGCGAGGGGGGGGGGTACAATGAGCAGTTCTTC
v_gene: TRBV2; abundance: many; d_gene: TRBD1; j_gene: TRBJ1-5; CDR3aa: CASSGDRGQPQHF; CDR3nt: TGTGCCAGCAGCGGGGACAGGGGTCAGCCCCAGCATTTT
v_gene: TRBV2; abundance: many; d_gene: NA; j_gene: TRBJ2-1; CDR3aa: CASSLQGQPSNEQFF; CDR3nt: TGTGCCAGCAGTCTACAGGGACAACCTAGCAATGAGCAGTTCTTC
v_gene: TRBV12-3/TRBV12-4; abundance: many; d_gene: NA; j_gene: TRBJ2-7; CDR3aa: CASSFVAGYEQYF; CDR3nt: TGTGCCAGCAGTTTTGTTGCCGGGTACGAGCAGTACTTC
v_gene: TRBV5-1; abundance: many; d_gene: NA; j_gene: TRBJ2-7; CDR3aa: CASSRGFGEQYF; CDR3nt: TGCGCCAGCAGTCGGGGATTTGGCGAGCAGTACTTC
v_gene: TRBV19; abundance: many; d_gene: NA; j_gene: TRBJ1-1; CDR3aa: CASLFSMNTEAFF; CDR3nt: TGTGCCAGTCTGTTTTCCATGAACACTGAAGCTTTCTTT
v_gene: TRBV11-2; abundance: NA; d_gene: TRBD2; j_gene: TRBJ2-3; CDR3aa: CASRWTSGFTDTQYF; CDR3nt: TGTGCCAGCCGCTGGACTAGCGGTTTCACAGATACGCAGTATTTT
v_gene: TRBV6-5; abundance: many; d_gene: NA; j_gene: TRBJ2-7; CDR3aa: CASSYNSYEQYF; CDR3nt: TGTGCCAGCAGTTATAACAGCTACGAGCAGTACTTC
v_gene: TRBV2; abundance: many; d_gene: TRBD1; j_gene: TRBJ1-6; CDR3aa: CASASPGDRAVSPLHF; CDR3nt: TGTGCCAGCGCAAGTCCGGGAGACAGGGCGGTTTCACCCCTCCACTTT
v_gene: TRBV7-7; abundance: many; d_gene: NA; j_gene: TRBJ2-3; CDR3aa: CASSLARTDTQYF; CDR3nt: TGTGCCAGCAGCTTAGCGCGCACAGATACGCAGTATTTT
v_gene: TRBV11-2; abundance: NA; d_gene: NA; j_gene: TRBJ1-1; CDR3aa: CASSFRVAEAFF; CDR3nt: TGTGCCAGCAGCTTTAGAGTTGCTGAAGCTTTCTTT